Sequencing of this T cell receptor beta chain was carried out in a study of T cell repertoires in cytomegalovirus infection. Study context: Use of recently identified HLA-C-restricted and well-studied HLA-B-restricted CMV epitopes was part of the study. It was the public TCR beta signatures that indicated both CMV infection and matching HLA type.

As to this clonotype: Its antigen is still unknown.

The CDR3 covers 15 residues. Deletions cut 5 bases from V and 6 bases from J, with 16 bases between. Germline V gene data show CDR1 as SGHTA and CDR2 as FQGNSA. In TCRdb, the reads were re-called with MiXCR into one record per CDR3 protein. The sample records about 570,000 distinct CDR3 sequences, almost 40% being singletons. Sequences were derived from cultured PBMCs, sampled from culture after CMV antigen stimulation. This sequence joins TRBV7-2 and TRBJ1-4; perhaps TRBD1 as D (6 bases). This TCR derives from a human donor in good health (CMV status not recorded). Some clones in this sample may be carry-over from other donors' samples. The CDR3 is CASSHADRNYEKLFF. CDR3 DNA sequence: TGTGCCAGCAGCCACGCCGACAGGAACTATGAAAAACTGTTTTTT.